The rows below give T cell receptor beta chains drawn from one sample of a study of blood T cells in healthy people across ages. One entry per CDR3 protein results from TCRdb running MiXCR on the 5' RACE reads. In the table there are about 730,000 distinct CDR3 sequences, roughly 44% of which are singletons. The material sequenced was blood. The receptors come from a woman aged 55-70 years in good health. The CDR3 runs from the conserved cysteine through the conserved F or W. D genes are given only for firm matches. Not all rows give a size; the values are once, few, many and, for expanded clones, a class.

d_gene,j_gene,abundance,v_gene,CDR3aa,CDR3nt
TRBD2,TRBJ2-5,once,TRBV27,CASSLLASGGAETQYF,TGTGCCAGCAGTTTGCTCGCGAGCGGGGGGGCAGAGACCCAGTACTTC
TRBD2,TRBJ2-7,-,TRBV20-1,CSAQTSGSSYEQYF,TGCAGTGCCCAAACTAGCGGGAGCTCCTACGAGCAGTACTTC
TRBD2,TRBJ2-2,few,TRBV7-9,CASSLGTASGRDTGELFF,TGTGCCAGCAGCTTAGGAACGGCTAGCGGGAGAGACACCGGGGAGCTGTTTTTT
-,TRBJ1-1,-,TRBV30,CAWSQFMNTEAFF,TGTGCCTGGAGCCAGTTCATGAACACTGAAGCTTTCTTT
-,TRBJ2-5,once,TRBV5-1,CASSLGQEIQYF,TGCGCCAGCAGCTTGGGACAAGAGATCCAGTACTTC
TRBD2,TRBJ2-1,-,TRBV6-2/TRBV6-3,CASKWEGRSYNEQFF,TGTGCCAGCAAGTGGGAGGGCCGCTCCTACAATGAGCAGTTCTTC
TRBD1,TRBJ2-3,-,TRBV11-2,CASSVTGVGDTQYF,TGTGCCAGCAGCGTAACAGGGGTCGGAGATACGCAGTATTTT
TRBD2,TRBJ2-5,-,TRBV12-3/TRBV12-4,CASSLGSGGRLETQYF,TGTGCCAGCAGTTTAGGTAGCGGGGGGAGGTTGGAGACCCAGTACTTC
-,TRBJ2-5,many,TRBV12-3/TRBV12-4,CASSFRLQETQYF,TGTGCCAGCAGTTTTCGGCTCCAAGAGACCCAGTACTTC
-,TRBJ2-3,few,TRBV4-3,CASSLVPGATDTQYF,TGCGCCAGCAGCCTAGTGCCGGGGGCGACAGATACGCAGTATTTT
-,TRBJ2-7,-,TRBV5-1,CASSLVTGSSYEQYF,TGCGCCAGCAGCTTGGTCACGGGGAGCTCCTACGAGCAGTACTTC
TRBD2,TRBJ2-5,-,TRBV4-2,CASNRTGTSGGSVQETQYF,TGTGCCAGCAACCGGACCGGGACTAGCGGGGGTTCGGTTCAAGAGACCCAGTACTTC
-,TRBJ1-3,few,TRBV2,CASSEAPGNTIYF,TGTGCCAGCAGTGAAGCGCCTGGAAACACCATATATTTT
TRBD1,TRBJ1-5,-,TRBV20-1,CSARPQGVSNQPQHF,TGCAGTGCTAGACCACAGGGGGTCAGCAATCAGCCCCAGCATTTT
TRBD2,TRBJ2-7,-,TRBV2,CASTPTSDPTYEQYF,TGTGCCAGCACCCCGACTAGCGACCCAACCTACGAGCAGTACTTC
-,TRBJ2-7,-,TRBV5-1,CASSLGQNTYEQYF,TGCGCCAGCAGCTTGGGCCAGAATACCTACGAGCAGTACTTC
-,TRBJ2-7,few,TRBV20-1,CGAYSIDSYEQYF,TGCGGTGCTTACAGTATCGACTCCTACGAGCAGTACTTC
-,TRBJ2-1,many,TRBV18,CASSPTEGNEQFF,TGTGCCAGCTCACCTACGGAGGGCAATGAGCAGTTCTTC
TRBD2,TRBJ2-3,few,TRBV5-1,CASSWGSGGGTDTQYF,TGCGCCAGCAGCTGGGGTAGCGGGGGAGGCACAGATACGCAGTATTTT
TRBD1,TRBJ2-5,-,TRBV28,CASSLSGQRTQYF,TGTGCCAGCAGTCTCTCGGGACAGCGGACCCAGTACTTC
TRBD1,TRBJ2-5,-,TRBV6-5,CASSFQGAKGETQYF,TGTGCCAGCAGTTTTCAGGGGGCGAAGGGAGAGACCCAGTACTTC
TRBD1,TRBJ1-1,many,TRBV10-1,CASSFQGATEAFF,TGCGCCAGCAGCTTCCAGGGGGCCACTGAAGCTTTCTTT